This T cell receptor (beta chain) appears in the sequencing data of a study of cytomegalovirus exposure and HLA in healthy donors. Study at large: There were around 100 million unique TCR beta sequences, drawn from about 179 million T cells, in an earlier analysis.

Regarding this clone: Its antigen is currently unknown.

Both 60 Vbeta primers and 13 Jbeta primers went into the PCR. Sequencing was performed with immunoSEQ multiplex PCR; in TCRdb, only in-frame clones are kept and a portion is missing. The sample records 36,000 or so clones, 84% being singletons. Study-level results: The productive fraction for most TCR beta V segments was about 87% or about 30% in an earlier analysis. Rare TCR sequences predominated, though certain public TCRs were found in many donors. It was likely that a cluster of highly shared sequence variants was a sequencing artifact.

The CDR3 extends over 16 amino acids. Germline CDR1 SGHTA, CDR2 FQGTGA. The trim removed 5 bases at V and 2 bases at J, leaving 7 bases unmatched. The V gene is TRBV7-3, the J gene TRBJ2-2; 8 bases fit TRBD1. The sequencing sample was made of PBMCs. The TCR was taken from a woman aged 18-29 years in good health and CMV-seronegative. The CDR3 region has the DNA TGTGCCAGCAGCCCCGGTGGACAGGGTAACACCGGGGAGCTGTTTTTT. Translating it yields CASSPGGQGNTGELFF.